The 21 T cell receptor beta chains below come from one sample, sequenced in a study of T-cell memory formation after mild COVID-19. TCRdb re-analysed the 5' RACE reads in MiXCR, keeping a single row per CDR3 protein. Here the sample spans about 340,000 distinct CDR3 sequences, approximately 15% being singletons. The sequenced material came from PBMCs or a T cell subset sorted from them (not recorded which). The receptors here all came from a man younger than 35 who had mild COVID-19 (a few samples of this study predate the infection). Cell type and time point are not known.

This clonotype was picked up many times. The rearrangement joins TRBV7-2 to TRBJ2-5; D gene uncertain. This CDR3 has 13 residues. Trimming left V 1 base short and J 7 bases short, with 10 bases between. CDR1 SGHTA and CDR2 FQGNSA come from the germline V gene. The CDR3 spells CASSLESGRTQYF. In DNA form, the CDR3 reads TGTGCCAGCAGCTTAGAATCTGGCCGGACCCAGTACTTC.

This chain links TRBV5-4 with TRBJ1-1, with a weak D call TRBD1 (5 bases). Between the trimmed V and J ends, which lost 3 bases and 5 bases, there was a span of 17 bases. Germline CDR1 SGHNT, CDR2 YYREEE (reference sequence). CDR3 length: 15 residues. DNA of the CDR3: TGTGCCAGCAGCTCCAGGGTCGGCGGAGGAACTGAAGCTTTCTTT. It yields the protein CASSSRVGGGTEAFF. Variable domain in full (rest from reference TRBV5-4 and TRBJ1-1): ETGVTQSPTHLIKTRGQQVTLRCSSQSGHNTVSWYQQALGQGPQFIFQYYREEENGRGNFPPRFSGLQFPNYSSELNVNALELDDSALYLCASSSRVGGGTEAFFGQGTRLTVV.

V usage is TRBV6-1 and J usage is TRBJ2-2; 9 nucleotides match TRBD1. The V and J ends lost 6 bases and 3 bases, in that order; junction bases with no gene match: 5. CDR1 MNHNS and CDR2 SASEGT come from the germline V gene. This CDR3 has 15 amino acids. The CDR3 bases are TGTGCCAGCAGAACGGGACAGGGTTACACCGGGGAGCTGTTTTTT. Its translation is CASRTGQGYTGELFF.

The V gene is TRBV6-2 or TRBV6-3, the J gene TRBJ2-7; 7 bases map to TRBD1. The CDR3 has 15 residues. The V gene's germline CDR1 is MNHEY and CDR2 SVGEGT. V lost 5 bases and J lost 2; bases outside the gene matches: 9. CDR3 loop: CASSGLRDSPYEQYF. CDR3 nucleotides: TGTGCCAGCAGTGGACTCCGGGACAGCCCCTACGAGCAGTACTTC.

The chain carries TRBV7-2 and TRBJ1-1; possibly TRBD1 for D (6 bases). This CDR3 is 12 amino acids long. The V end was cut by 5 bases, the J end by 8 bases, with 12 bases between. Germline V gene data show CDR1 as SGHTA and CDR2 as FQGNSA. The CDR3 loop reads CASSGTGYEAFF. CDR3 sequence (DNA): TGTGCCAGCAGCGGAACAGGGTACGAAGCTTTCTTT.

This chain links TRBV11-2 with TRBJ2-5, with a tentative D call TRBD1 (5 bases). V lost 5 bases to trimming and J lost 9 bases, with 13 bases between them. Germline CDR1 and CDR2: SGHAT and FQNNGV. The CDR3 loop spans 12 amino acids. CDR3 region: CASSAVQGAQYF. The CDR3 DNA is TGTGCCAGCAGCGCCGTACAAGGGGCCCAGTACTTC.

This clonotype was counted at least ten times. CDR3 residues: CASSRTGDSYNEQFF. DNA for the CDR3: TGCGCCAGCAGTCGGACAGGAGACTCCTACAATGAGCAGTTCTTC. The chain has TRBV4-3 and TRBJ2-1, with 7 bases that match TRBD1. Trimming at V came to 6 bases and at J to 0 bases, leaving 5 bases not matched to a gene. Germline values: CDR1 LGHNA, CDR2 YSLEER. The CDR3 totals 15 residues.

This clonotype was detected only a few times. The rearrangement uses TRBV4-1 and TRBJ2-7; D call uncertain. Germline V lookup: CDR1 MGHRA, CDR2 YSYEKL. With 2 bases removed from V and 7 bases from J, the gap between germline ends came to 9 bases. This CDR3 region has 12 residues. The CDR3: CASSQSWDEQYF. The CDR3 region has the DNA TGCGCCAGCAGCCAAAGTTGGGATGAGCAGTACTTC.

The CDR3 protein is CASSLGTGVGYEQYF. DNA of the CDR3: TGTGCCAGCAGCTTGGGCACAGGGGTCGGGTACGAGCAGTACTTC. V and J are TRBV7-3 and TRBJ2-7; 7 bases agree with TRBD1. With 3 bases clipped from V and 4 bases from J, the junction kept 9 bases outside the gene matches. Germline values: CDR1 SGHTA, CDR2 FQGTGA. This CDR3 is built from 15 residues. The whole variable domain, remainder taken from reference TRBV7-3 and TRBJ2-7, is GAGVSQTPSNKVTEKGKYVELRCDPISGHTALYWYRQSLGQGPEFLIYFQGTGAADDSGLPNDRFFAVRPEGSVSTLKIQRTERGDSAVYLCASSLGTGVGYEQYFGPGTRLTVT.

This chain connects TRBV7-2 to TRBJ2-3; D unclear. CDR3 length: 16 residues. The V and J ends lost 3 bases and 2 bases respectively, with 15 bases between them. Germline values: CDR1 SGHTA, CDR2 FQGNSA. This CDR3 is CASSFRPAKTTDTQYF. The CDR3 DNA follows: TGTGCCAGCAGCTTCCGTCCGGCCAAGACCACAGATACGCAGTATTTT.

Here the CDR3 reads CAWSPDFYEQYF. The CDR3, as DNA: TGTGCCTGGAGTCCGGACTTTTACGAGCAGTACTTC. The chain links TRBV30 to TRBJ2-7, with D possibly TRBD2 on 5 matching bases. CDR3 length equals 12 residues. V was shortened by 2 bases and J by 4 bases, with 9 bases between the two germline ends. CDR1 is GTSNPN and CDR2 is SVGIG in the germline V gene (reference sequence). The variable domain in full, completed from reference TRBV30 and TRBJ2-7, reads SQTIHQWPATLVQPVGSPLSLECTVEGTSNPNLYWYRQAAGRGLQLLFYSVGIGQISSEVPQNLSASRPQDRQFILSSKKLLLSDSGFYLCAWSPDFYEQYFGPGTRLTVT.

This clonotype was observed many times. This CDR3 reads CASSPAGQLDTGELFF. For the CDR3, the DNA is TGCGCCAGCAGCCCCGCGGGACAATTGGACACCGGGGAGCTGTTTTTT. The genes are TRBV5-1 and TRBJ2-2; D may be TRBD1 or TRBD2 (6 bases each). The germline V and J ends were trimmed by 4 bases and 3 bases, with 16 bases remaining between them. The CDR3 extends over 16 amino acids. Germline lookup yields CDR1 SGHRS and CDR2 YFSETQ.

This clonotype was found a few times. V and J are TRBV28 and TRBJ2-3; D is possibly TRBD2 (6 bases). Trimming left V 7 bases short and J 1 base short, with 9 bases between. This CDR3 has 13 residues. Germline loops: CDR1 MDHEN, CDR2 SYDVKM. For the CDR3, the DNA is TGTGCCAGCAACCCTAGCGGCACAGATACGCAGTATTTT. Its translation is CASNPSGTDTQYF. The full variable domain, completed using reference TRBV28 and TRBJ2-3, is DVKVTQSSRYLVKRTGEKVFLECVQDMDHENMFWYRQDPGLGLRLIYFSYDVKMKEKGDIPEGYSVSREKKERFSLILESASTNQTSMYLCASNPSGTDTQYFGPGTRLTVL.

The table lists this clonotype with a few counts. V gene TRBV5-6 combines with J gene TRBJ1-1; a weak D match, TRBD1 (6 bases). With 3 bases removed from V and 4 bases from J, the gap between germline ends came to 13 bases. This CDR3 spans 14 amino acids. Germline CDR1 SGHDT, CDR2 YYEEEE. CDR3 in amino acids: CASSSPGTTTEAFF. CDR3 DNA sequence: TGTGCCAGCAGCTCCCCCGGGACAACCACTGAAGCTTTCTTT.

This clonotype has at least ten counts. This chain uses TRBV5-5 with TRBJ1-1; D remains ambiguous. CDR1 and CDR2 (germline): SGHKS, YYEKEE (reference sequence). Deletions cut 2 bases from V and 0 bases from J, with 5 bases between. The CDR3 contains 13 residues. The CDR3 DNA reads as TGTGCCAGCAGCTTACCAGTGAACACTGAAGCTTTCTTT. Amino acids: CASSLPVNTEAFF. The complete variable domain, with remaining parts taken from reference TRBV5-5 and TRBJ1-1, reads DAGVTQSPTHLIKTRGQQVTLRCSPISGHKSVSWYQQVLGQGPQFIFQYYEKEERGRGNFPDRFSARQFPNYSSELNVNALLLGDSALYLCASSLPVNTEAFFGQGTRLTVV.

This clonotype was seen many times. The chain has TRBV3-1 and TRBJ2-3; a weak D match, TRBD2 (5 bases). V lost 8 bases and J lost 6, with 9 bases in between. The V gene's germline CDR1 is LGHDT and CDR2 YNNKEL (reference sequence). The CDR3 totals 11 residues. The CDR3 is CASGRGDTQYF. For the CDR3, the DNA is TGTGCCAGCGGGAGAGGGGATACGCAGTATTTT.

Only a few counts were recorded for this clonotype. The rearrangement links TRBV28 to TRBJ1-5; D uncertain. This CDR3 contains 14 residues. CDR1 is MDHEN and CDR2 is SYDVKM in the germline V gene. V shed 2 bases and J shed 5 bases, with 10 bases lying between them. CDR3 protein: CASSLEQPHQPQHF. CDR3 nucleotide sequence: TGTGCCAGCAGTTTAGAGCAGCCCCATCAGCCCCAGCATTTT. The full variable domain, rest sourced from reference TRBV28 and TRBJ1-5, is DVKVTQSSRYLVKRTGEKVFLECVQDMDHENMFWYRQDPGLGLRLIYFSYDVKMKEKGDIPEGYSVSREKKERFSLILESASTNQTSMYLCASSLEQPHQPQHFGDGTRLSIL.

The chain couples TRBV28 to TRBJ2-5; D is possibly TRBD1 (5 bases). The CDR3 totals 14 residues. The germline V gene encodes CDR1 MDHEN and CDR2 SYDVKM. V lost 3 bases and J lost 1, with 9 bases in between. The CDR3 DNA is TGTGCCAGCAGTTTCTCGGACACCCAAGAGACCCAGTACTTC. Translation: CASSFSDTQETQYF.

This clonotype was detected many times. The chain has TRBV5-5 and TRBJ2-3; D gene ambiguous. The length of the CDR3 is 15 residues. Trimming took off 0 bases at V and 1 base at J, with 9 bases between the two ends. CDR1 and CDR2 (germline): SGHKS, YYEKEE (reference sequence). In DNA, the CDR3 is TGTGCCAGCAGCTTGGGAGGTCTGGGCACAGATACGCAGTATTTT. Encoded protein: CASSLGGLGTDTQYF.

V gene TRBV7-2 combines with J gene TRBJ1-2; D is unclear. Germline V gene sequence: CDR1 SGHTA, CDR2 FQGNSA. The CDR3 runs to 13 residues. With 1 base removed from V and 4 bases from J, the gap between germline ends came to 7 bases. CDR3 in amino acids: CASSLVSTYGYTF. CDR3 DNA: TGTGCCAGCAGCTTAGTATCTACCTATGGCTACACCTTC.

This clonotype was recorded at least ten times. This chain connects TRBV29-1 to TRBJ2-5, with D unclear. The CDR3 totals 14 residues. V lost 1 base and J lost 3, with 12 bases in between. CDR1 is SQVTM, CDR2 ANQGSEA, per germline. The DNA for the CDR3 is TGCAGCGTTGAAGGCCATCTTTCCAAAGAGACCCAGTACTTC. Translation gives CSVEGHLSKETQYF.